The T cell receptor beta chain under discussion was sequenced for a study of T cells after yellow fever vaccination. This clonotype was observed a handful of times. One entry per CDR3 protein results from TCRdb running MiXCR on the 5' RACE reads. The data show around 230,000 distinct CDR3 sequences, with over 6.5% seen just once and about 1% held by the top ten. This specimen was CD4+ T cells sorted from PBMCs, taken on the day of the yellow fever booster vaccination. This TCR was recovered from a man younger than 45 who received the YFV17D yellow fever vaccine.

CDR3 amino acids: CSAAARGTKNIQYF. In DNA form, the CDR3 reads TGCAGCGCTGCCGCGCGGGGGACAAAAAACATTCAGTACTTC. The rearrangement joins TRBV29-1 to TRBJ2-4, with D tentatively TRBD2 (7 bases). V lost 7 bases and J lost 4, with 17 bases in between. CDR3 length: 14 amino acids. Germline V gene sequence: CDR1 SQVTM, CDR2 ANQGSEA.